The TCR beta chain under discussion was sequenced for a study of CXCR3-negative and CXCR3-positive naive CD8 T cells. The CDR3 is 14 amino acids. The germline CDR1 and CDR2 sequences are SGDLS and YYNGEE. Through 5' RACE with UMI labels, the TRB cDNA libraries were prepared. No DNA is given; TCRdb re-called the 5' RACE reads and lists each CDR3 protein once. The record lists approximately 83,000 distinct CDR3 sequences, of which the ten most abundant hold approximately 1.5%. This sequence was found in a human donor in good health. Some clones in this sample may be carry-over from other donors' samples. Sequencing was done on a sample of naive CXCR3- CD8+ T cells from blood. Subset: CD45RO-CCR7+CD27+CD95- naive CD8+ T cells lacking CXCR3 (TNR3-). The gene calls are TRBV9 and TRBJ2-3. The CDR3 sequence: CASSAKEWADTQYF. The variable domain in full, completed from reference TRBV9 and TRBJ2-3, reads DSGVTQTPKHLITATGQRVTLRCSPRSGDLSVYWYQQSLDQGLQFLIQYYNGEERAKGNILERFSAQQFPDLHSELNLSSLELGDSALYFCASSAKEWADTQYFGPGTRLTVL.